One and the same sample provided the 17 T cell receptor beta chains below, sequenced in a study of blood T cell repertoires in COVID-19. Assay: immunoSEQ multiplex PCR; the TCRdb copy retains only in-frame clones and omits some. In the table there are 100,000 to 150,000 clones, approximately 85% of which are singletons. The material sequenced was peripheral blood. The receptors derive from a woman over 75 with acute or convalescent COVID-19.

Only a few counts were recorded for this clone. The rearrangement links TRBV3-1 (or the pseudogene TRBV3-2) to TRBJ1-6, with no clear D. The CDR3 is 14 amino acids. Per germline, CDR1 LGHDT and CDR2 YNNKEL (reference sequence). Trimming left V 0 bases short and J 10 bases short, with 10 bases between. CDR3 nucleotides: TGTGCCAGCAGCCAAGAGAATGCGCGGTCACCCCTCCACTTT. Encoded protein: CASSQENARSPLHF.

The chain recombines TRBV5-1 with TRBJ2-3; 9 positions agree with TRBD2. Germline V gene data show CDR1 as SGHRS and CDR2 as YFSETQ. This CDR3 is built from 17 residues. V dropped 4 bases and J dropped 3; count of bases not matched to a gene: 12. CDR3 sequence: CASSTQVGLAGTDTQYF. For the CDR3, the DNA is TGCGCCAGCAGCACCCAGGTCGGGCTAGCGGGAACAGATACGCAGTATTTT.

The genes are TRBV7-9 and TRBJ1-1; the D is unclear. Germline V gene lookup returns CDR1 SEHNR and CDR2 FQNEAQ (reference sequence). V was clipped by 3 bases and J by 4 bases, with 9 bases between them. The length of the CDR3 is 13 residues. CDR3 amino acids: CASSFPGSTEAFF. DNA of the CDR3: TGTGCCAGCAGCTTTCCGGGGAGCACTGAAGCTTTCTTT.

For the CDR3, the DNA is TGTGCCACCAGTGACAGGACAGGGGGTGTACCCACCGGGGAGCTGTTTTTT. As protein: CATSDRTGGVPTGELFF. The rearrangement links TRBV24-1 to TRBJ2-2; 10 positions agree with TRBD1. Germline trimming cut 4 bases from V and 4 bases from J; bases unmatched to any gene: 8. The CDR3 extends over 17 amino acids. The germline gives CDR1 KGHDR, CDR2 SFDVKD.

This rearrangement joins TRBV2 to TRBJ2-2; 9 bases agree with TRBD2. Germline CDR1 and CDR2: SNHLY and FYNNEI. There are 17 residues in the CDR3. After removal of 1 base from V and 6 bases from J, the junction contained 9 bases not matched to a gene. CDR3 nucleotide sequence: TGTGCCAGCAGTGAAGGGAGGGCTAGCGGGAAATCCGGGGAGCTGTTTTTT. Its translation is CASSEGRASGKSGELFF.

This chain uses TRBV5-8 with TRBJ1-4; the D is unclear. Germline V gene data show CDR1 as SGHTS and CDR2 as YDEGEE. The CDR3 loop spans 15 amino acids. The ends were cut back, 4 bases at V and 0 bases at J, with 10 bases in the middle. The DNA of the CDR3 is TGTGCCAGCAGCCGGAGGGTTACAACTAATGAAAAACTGTTTTTT. It is translated as CASSRRVTTNEKLFF.

This chain links TRBV6-5 with TRBJ2-3; TRBD2 might be the D (6 bases). The CDR3 totals 14 residues. Germline assignment: CDR1 MNHEY and CDR2 SVGAGI. Trimming took 6 bases from V and 5 from J, leaving 15 bases between them. CDR3 DNA sequence: TGTGCCAGCAGGGACGGGGGAAGAGGAGATACGCAGTATTTT. Translating gives CASRDGGRGDTQYF.

The chain is built from TRBV3-1 (or the pseudogene TRBV3-2) and TRBJ1-5; D is ambiguous. V lost 8 bases to trimming and J lost 3 bases, with 11 bases between them. CDR3 length equals 13 residues. CDR1 is LGHDT and CDR2 is YNNKEL in the germline V gene (reference sequence). CDR3 sequence: CASSRTFNQPQHF. The DNA for the CDR3 is TGTGCCAGCTCCCGGACTTTCAATCAGCCCCAGCATTTT.

J is TRBJ1-2 and V is TRBV3-1 (or the pseudogene TRBV3-2); TRBD1 might be the D (6 bases). Between the trimmed V and J ends, which lost 4 bases and 5 bases, there was a span of 23 bases. The CDR3 loop spans 17 amino acids. Germline values: CDR1 LGHDT, CDR2 YNNKEL (reference sequence). The CDR3, as DNA: TGTGCCAGCAGCCCCGGATCGACAGGAGCCAAGCGGTATGGCTACACCTTC. This gives the protein CASSPGSTGAKRYGYTF.

This chain joins TRBV7-3 and TRBJ2-7; 9 bases fit TRBD2. CDR3 length: 15 amino acids. Losses at the gene ends were 1 base for V and 4 bases for J; bases not matched to a gene: 5. Germline loops: CDR1 SGHTA, CDR2 FQGTGA. The CDR3 is CASSLSGGARYEQYF. CDR3 sequence (DNA): TGTGCCAGCAGCTTAAGCGGGGGGGCCCGTTACGAGCAGTACTTC.

The rearrangement joins TRBV7-9 to TRBJ1-1; tentative D call: TRBD1 (5 bases). The CDR3 extends over 14 amino acids. Germline assignment: CDR1 SEHNR and CDR2 FQNEAQ (reference sequence). Trimming pared 6 bases from V and 7 bases from J, leaving 18 bases between. The CDR3 reads CASSSPGTNNEAFF. The CDR3 DNA follows: TGTGCCAGCAGTTCTCCCGGGACTAATAATGAAGCTTTCTTT.

V gene TRBV19 combines with J gene TRBJ1-1; D remains unclear. Germline values: CDR1 LNHDA, CDR2 SQIVND (reference sequence). Trimming removed 4 bases from V and 2 bases from J, with 11 bases in between. The CDR3 extends over 14 amino acids. The CDR3 here is CASSTRDSNTEAFF. The CDR3 nucleotides read TGTGCCAGTAGTACCCGGGATTCCAACACTGAAGCTTTCTTT.

The genes are TRBV4-3 and TRBJ2-2, with 11 bases fitting TRBD2. The V and J ends lost 1 base and 6 bases, in that order; junction bases with no gene match: 7. The CDR3 covers 17 residues. From germline, CDR1 is LGHNA and CDR2 YSLEER. The CDR3 DNA reads TGCGCCAGCAGCCAAGTTTCCCTAGCGGGGGGCCCCGGGGAGCTGTTTTTT. It is translated as CASSQVSLAGGPGELFF.

This chain links TRBV5-1 with TRBJ1-5, with D possibly being TRBD1 (6 bases). The CDR3 sequence is 14 residues long. The ends were cut back, 5 bases at V and 0 bases at J, with 9 bases in the middle. The germline V gene has CDR1 SGHRS and CDR2 YFSETQ. Here the CDR3 reads CASSPGDSNQPQHF. The CDR3 nucleotides read TGCGCCAGCAGTCCAGGGGATAGCAATCAGCCCCAGCATTTT.

The chain joins TRBV5-1 to TRBJ1-1; D is uncertain. Germline CDR1 and CDR2: SGHRS and YFSETQ. This CDR3 has 13 residues. The germline V and J ends were trimmed by 5 bases and 7 bases, with 15 bases remaining between them. The CDR3 protein is CASSYGSLSEAFF. CDR3 nucleotides: TGCGCCAGCAGTTACGGGAGCCTTAGTGAAGCTTTCTTT.

CDR3 loop: CASSLSGGIGFEQFF. The CDR3 DNA is TGCGCCAGCAGCCTTAGCGGGGGCATCGGGTTTGAGCAGTTCTTC. V is TRBV4-1 and J is TRBJ2-1; 9 nucleotides agree with TRBD2. The ends lost 4 bases at V and 9 bases at J; junction bases unmatched: 10. CDR3 size: 15 residues. Germline CDR1 is MGHRA and CDR2 is YSYEKL.

The rearrangement joins TRBV28 to TRBJ1-6, with 10 positions matching TRBD1. Germline-derived CDR1 and CDR2 are MDHEN and SYDVKM. The CDR3 contains 15 residues. Unmatched junction bases numbered 9, after V lost 7 bases and J lost 9 bases. CDR3 in DNA: TGTGCCAGCATTCAAACGGGACAGGGGAGTTCACCCCTCCACTTT. This codes for CASIQTGQGSSPLHF.